Listed here is a single TCR beta chain. This specimen comes from a study of control samples from healthy donors and cancer patients. TCRdb keeps only in-frame clones here, not all; method: immunoSEQ multiplex PCR. The sample lists 150,000 to 200,000 clones, 90% to 95% occurring once. CDR1 and CDR2 from the germline V gene are SNHLY and FYNNEI. There are 14 residues in the CDR3. The trim removed 8 bases at V and 0 bases at J, leaving 2 bases unmatched. V is TRBV2 and J is TRBJ1-3; 9 positions match TRBD1. The clonotype comes from a man aged 60-69 years with colorectal cancer. The sequencing input was PBMCs. The CDR3 is CASGDRVSGNTIYF. The CDR3 DNA follows: TGTGCCAGCGGGGACAGGGTCTCTGGAAACACCATATATTTT.